The 10 T cell receptor beta chains in this list originate from one sample, sequenced in a study of blood T cell repertoires in COVID-19. Libraries were prepared by immunoSEQ multiplex PCR; TCRdb keeps only in-frame clonotypes and omits some of them. The sample carries around 120,000 clones, approximately 80% recorded once. Specimen: peripheral blood. All receptors derive from a man aged 35-49 years with active or convalescent COVID-19.

This clone has a single count. This chain joins TRBV30 and TRBJ2-7; tentatively, D is TRBD1 (5 bases). From germline, CDR1 is GTSNPN and CDR2 SVGIG (reference sequence). V dropped 1 base and J dropped 1 base, with 5 bases sitting between them. The CDR3 spans 12 residues. The CDR3 bases are TGTGCCTGGAGTGAGGGGTCCTACGAGCAGTACTTC. Its protein is CAWSEGSYEQYF.

V gene TRBV7-9 combines with J gene TRBJ2-1, with 13 bases lining up with TRBD2. Germline V gene data show CDR1 as SEHNR and CDR2 as FQNEAQ (reference sequence). This CDR3 region has 15 residues. Trimming took 3 bases from V and 7 from J; bases not matched to a gene: 3. The DNA for the CDR3 is TGTGCCAGCAGCTTGGGACTAGCGGGGAGGAATGAGCAGTTCTTC. It yields the protein CASSLGLAGRNEQFF.

V usage is TRBV7-2 and J usage is TRBJ1-2; 7 bases line up with TRBD1. V lost 6 bases to trimming and J lost 4 bases; unmatched junction nucleotides: 5. The length of the CDR3 is 13 residues. Germline-derived CDR1 and CDR2 are SGHTA and FQGNSA. The DNA for the CDR3 is TGTGCCAGCAGTCCGAGACAGGGCTATGGCTACACCTTC. Protein product: CASSPRQGYGYTF.

This clone has a single count. The chain has TRBV19 and TRBJ1-6; D is uncertain. The CDR3 loop spans 15 amino acids. Trimming pared 0 bases from V and 9 bases from J, leaving 12 bases between. CDR1 LNHDA and CDR2 SQIVND come from the germline V gene (reference sequence). The CDR3 sequence: CASSIDQAGGSPLHF. CDR3 sequence (DNA): TGTGCCAGTAGTATAGACCAGGCCGGAGGTTCACCCCTCCACTTT.

The rearrangement joins TRBV19 to TRBJ1-1; D might be TRBD1 (5 bases). The CDR3 has 16 amino acids. Per the germline V gene, CDR1 is LNHDA and CDR2 is SQIVND (reference sequence). Trimming pared 0 bases from V and 1 base from J, leaving 12 bases between. CDR3 sequence reads: CASSIERRTGNTEAFF. CDR3 DNA sequence: TGTGCCAGTAGTATAGAGCGCAGAACAGGGAACACTGAAGCTTTCTTT.

The chain combines TRBV3-1 (or the pseudogene TRBV3-2) with TRBJ1-1; a possible D gene is TRBD1 (6 bases). The length of the CDR3 is 14 residues. With 3 bases removed from V and 4 bases from J, the gap between germline ends came to 12 bases. CDR1 LGHDT and CDR2 YNNKEL come from the germline V gene (reference sequence). The CDR3 DNA follows: TGTGCCAGCAGCCAGAAAGGGGGTATCACTGAAGCTTTCTTT. Its protein is CASSQKGGITEAFF.

The chain recombines TRBV5-1 with TRBJ2-5; 8 nucleotides align to TRBD1. Germline V gives CDR1 SGHRS, CDR2 YFSETQ. Trimming cost V 1 base and J 5 bases; bases outside gene matches: 10. The CDR3 is 16 residues long. The CDR3 region has the DNA TGCGCCAGCAGCTTGTTTAGCCAGGGGGCGCAGGAGACCCAGTACTTC. The encoded protein is CASSLFSQGAQETQYF.

The chain links TRBV10-3 to TRBJ2-2, with 8 bases fitting TRBD2. Germline V gene lookup returns CDR1 ENHRY and CDR2 SYGVKD. The CDR3 is made up of 15 amino acids. V dropped 11 bases and J dropped 0; count of bases not matched to a gene: 8. CDR3 protein: CASRAGGSNTGELFF. CDR3 sequence (DNA): TGTGCCTCCCGGGCGGGGGGTTCGAACACCGGGGAGCTGTTTTTT.

This clone was picked up one time. This chain joins TRBV5-1 and TRBJ1-4; a possible D gene is TRBD1 (5 bases). The germline V and J ends were trimmed by 1 base and 1 base, with 11 bases remaining between them. In germline, CDR1 is SGHRS, CDR2 YFSETQ. This CDR3 region has 16 residues. The CDR3: CASSLLGVGTNEKLFF. CDR3 bases: TGCGCCAGCAGCTTGTTAGGGGTGGGAACTAATGAAAAACTGTTTTTT.

V usage is TRBV6-5 and J usage is TRBJ1-2, with no clear D. The CDR3 sequence is 13 residues long. Germline assignment: CDR1 MNHEY and CDR2 SVGAGI. Trimming cost V 2 bases and J 5 bases, with 9 bases left between them. The CDR3 nucleotides read TGTGCCAGCAGTTACGAACTCGGTTATGGCTACACCTTC. Amino acid sequence: CASSYELGYGYTF.